The source of this T cell receptor beta chain is a study of T cells after yellow fever vaccination. General observations from the study: Booster samples showed a return of most primary-vaccination clones (under 98% CD4, 70% to 90% CD8). In FACS-sorted repertoires, abundant clonotypes from the bulk population could appear as contaminants. A small share of clonotypes appeared in both CD4 and CD8 compartments.

CDR3 length: 13 amino acids. From germline, CDR1 is SGHVS and CDR2 FQNEAQ. Trimming removed 5 bases at V and 2 bases at J, with 9 bases between. On this clonotype itself: Its antigen remains unknown.

It was through 5'RACE template switching that TCR cDNA was made, with a universal primer site and UMIs added. MiXCR, run by TCRdb on the 5' RACE reads, gives a single entry per CDR3 protein. The repertoire consists of 250,000 to 350,000 distinct CDR3 sequences, with approximately 4.5% occurring once and the leading ten covering approximately 20%. The sample here was PBMCs, taken 15 days after the yellow fever booster vaccination. The receptor comes from a young man who received the YFV17D yellow fever vaccine. V gene TRBV7-8 combines with J gene TRBJ2-5; D uncertain. The CDR3 is CASSTDGQETQYF. DNA for the CDR3: TGTGCCAGCAGCACGGATGGGCAAGAGACCCAGTACTTC.